A single T cell receptor (beta chain) is shown here with its context. Its antigen is as yet unknown. This CDR3 has 15 residues. Germline CDR1 reads SGHRS; CDR2 reads YFSETQ. Trimming stripped 2 bases from V and 7 bases from J, with 13 bases between. This specimen belongs to a study of OX40 agonist ivuxolimab in advanced cancers. Whole-study context: Ivuxolimab, an agonistic anti-OX40 (CD134) antibody, was given to patients. Study findings and constraints: CD4+ and CD8+ blood T cells expanded clonally by week 6 at 0.1 to 3.0 mg/kg. Also present in some nonresponders was a low level of normalized T-cell clonal expansion. Among expanded peripheral T cells, antigen specificity went undetermined.

The method was immunoSEQ multiplex PCR; TCRdb's version includes in-frame clones alone and lacks a portion of them. The profile shows about 80,000 clones, about 94% of them singletons. This clonotype was sampled from an adult with an advanced solid tumor such as melanoma, head and neck, liver or kidney cancer. This sequence joins TRBV5-1 and TRBJ1-6; TRBD1 might be the D (6 bases). The material was CD4+ or CD8+ T cells sorted from blood, obtained in a trial of the OX40 agonist ivuxolimab. The CDR3 here is CASSFGQGNNSPLHF. In DNA form, the CDR3 reads TGCGCCAGCAGCTTCGGCCAGGGGAACAATTCACCCCTCCACTTT.